This TCR beta chain was recorded in a study of cytomegalovirus exposure and HLA in healthy donors. Turning to this clone: Its antigen is unidentified. A junction end diverges from the germline sequence, so it may reflect a read error.

Study conclusions and caveats: A prior analysis recorded that most TCR beta V segments were productive about 87% or about 30% of the time. Exclusion applied to some V segments, including TRBV6-2 and TRBV6-3, as they were indistinguishable. The authors later found most CMV-associated TCR beta chains appeared HLA-restricted. One cluster of highly shared sequence variants probably arose as a sequencing artifact.

PCR primers comprised 60 Vbeta and 13 Jbeta primers. Sequenced by immunoSEQ multiplex PCR; TCRdb stores in-frame clones only, minus some. The table has about 180,000 clones, 77% seen once. CDR3 length: 16 residues. Germline values: CDR1 SEHNR, CDR2 FQNEAQ (reference sequence). Sequencing was carried out using PBMCs. This sequence joins TRBV7-9 and TRBJ2-3; 7 bases agree with TRBD1. The sequence was obtained from an older woman in good health and CMV-seropositive. The CDR3 DNA follows: TGTTCCAGCAGCCCGAAGGGGACAGAACTGGGAGATACGCAGTATTTT. Encoded protein: CSSSPKGTELGDTQYF.